This TCR beta chain came from a study of blood T cells in healthy people across ages. CDR3 size: 13 residues. With 5 bases removed from V and 5 bases from J, the gap between germline ends came to 12 bases. From germline, CDR1 is SGHTA and CDR2 FQGNSA. This clonotype has just a few counts. Its antigen is not known. The study's findings and limits: Diversity was higher, and naive CD4+ cells more numerous, in long-lived donors than in aged donors.

For the second PCR, which ran for about 6 to 12 cycles, a sample-barcoded 5' primer and a J-beta primer mix were used. Every sample gave at least 2.5 million paired-end reads containing CDR3. TCRdb re-analysed the 5' RACE reads in MiXCR, keeping a single row per CDR3 protein. This sample has around 990,000 distinct CDR3 sequences, with 30% to 40% found just once. The V and J genes are TRBV7-2 and TRBJ2-5; D may match TRBD1 or TRBD2 (5 bases each). The material sequenced was blood. The clonotype originates from a man aged 18 to 35 in good health. CDR3 region: CASSVTREETQYF. DNA of the CDR3: TGTGCCAGCAGCGTAACCAGGGAGGAGACCCAGTACTTC.